A selection of T cell receptor beta chains follows, all from one sample in a study of cytomegalovirus exposure and HLA in healthy donors. Generated by immunoSEQ multiplex PCR, the TCRdb table keeps only in-frame clones and is missing some. The sample has hundreds of thousands of clones; 70% to 90% are singletons. The material sequenced was PBMCs. The receptors come from a girl under 10 years old in good health and CMV-seronegative. CDR3s include the opening cysteine and the closing phenylalanine or tryptophan. Each record gives: V gene, J gene, clone size, D gene, CDR3 DNA, CDR3 protein. D genes are given only for firm matches. The size field is filled for only some rows; it gives once, few, many or a size class.

V gene: TRBV14; J gene: TRBJ2-7; clone size: once; D gene: TRBD2; CDR3 DNA: TGTGCCAGCAGCCAAGAGGGAGGGGCGGTCTACGAGCAGTACTTC; CDR3 protein: CASSQEGGAVYEQYF
V gene: TRBV6-1; J gene: TRBJ2-5; clone size: .; D gene: TRBD1; CDR3 DNA: TGTGCCAGCAAGTTAGGGGGCCGCCAAGAGACCCAGTACTTC; CDR3 protein: CASKLGGRQETQYF
V gene: TRBV7-9; J gene: TRBJ2-1; clone size: .; D gene: .; CDR3 DNA: TGTGCCAGCAGCGTGAGCCTCAGGTACCTCAATGAGCAGTTCTTC; CDR3 protein: CASSVSLRYLNEQFF
V gene: TRBV7-8; J gene: TRBJ1-2; clone size: few; D gene: .; CDR3 DNA: TGTGCCAGCACCCAAACCGGGGGGGGAGGTGGCTACACCTTC; CDR3 protein: CASTQTGGGGGYTF
V gene: TRBV7-3; J gene: TRBJ2-5; clone size: .; D gene: TRBD1; CDR3 DNA: TGTGCCAGCAGCTCCATGGGACAGAACCAAGAGACCCAGTACTTC; CDR3 protein: CASSSMGQNQETQYF
V gene: TRBV11-3; J gene: TRBJ1-1; clone size: .; D gene: .; CDR3 DNA: TGTGCCAGCAGCTTGAGCCCGAACACTGAAGCTTTCTTT; CDR3 protein: CASSLSPNTEAFF
V gene: TRBV27; J gene: TRBJ1-1; clone size: .; D gene: TRBD1; CDR3 DNA: TGTGCCAGCAGTTTCAGGGACAGGGGCACTGAAGCTTTCTTT; CDR3 protein: CASSFRDRGTEAFF
V gene: TRBV7-2; J gene: TRBJ1-2; clone size: .; D gene: TRBD1; CDR3 DNA: TGTGCCAGCAGCTTGAGTTGGACTTCTGGACAGGGCTATGGCTACACCTTC; CDR3 protein: CASSLSWTSGQGYGYTF
V gene: TRBV27; J gene: TRBJ2-7; clone size: .; D gene: TRBD1; CDR3 DNA: TGTGCCAGCAGTTACGGGACAGGGCCCTACGAGCAGTACTTC; CDR3 protein: CASSYGTGPYEQYF
V gene: TRBV5-8; J gene: TRBJ1-2; clone size: .; D gene: .; CDR3 DNA: TGTGCCAGCAGCTTGCGTGGAGGCAACTATGGCTACACCTTC; CDR3 protein: CASSLRGGNYGYTF
V gene: TRBV6-6; J gene: TRBJ2-7; clone size: once; D gene: .; CDR3 DNA: TGTGCCAGCAGTTACGACTTTTACGAGCAGTACTTC; CDR3 protein: CASSYDFYEQYF
V gene: TRBV10-3; J gene: TRBJ2-7; clone size: .; D gene: .; CDR3 DNA: TGTGCCATCAGTGAAGACAGGAGGTACGAGCAGTACTTC; CDR3 protein: CAISEDRRYEQYF
V gene: TRBV5-4; J gene: TRBJ1-4; clone size: .; D gene: TRBD1; CDR3 DNA: TGTGCCAGCAGCTTGGGGGACAGGACCACAACTAATGAAAAACTGTTTTTT; CDR3 protein: CASSLGDRTTTNEKLFF
V gene: TRBV5-1; J gene: TRBJ2-4; clone size: .; D gene: TRBD2; CDR3 DNA: TGCGCCAGCAGCTTACTAGCGGGAAGATACATTCAGTACTTC; CDR3 protein: CASSLLAGRYIQYF
V gene: TRBV6-4; J gene: TRBJ2-1; clone size: .; D gene: TRBD1; CDR3 DNA: TGTGCCAGCAGTACCCGGACAGGGGTCAATGAGCAGTTCTTC; CDR3 protein: CASSTRTGVNEQFF
V gene: TRBV5-1; J gene: TRBJ2-2; clone size: .; D gene: .; CDR3 DNA: TGCGCCAGCAGCTTGGTGGGCAGGAACACCGGGGAGCTGTTTTTT; CDR3 protein: CASSLVGRNTGELFF